This T cell receptor (beta chain) was recorded in a study of chronic HIV infection and antiretroviral therapy (dated by TCRdb to the mid-2010s). This clonotype was found many times. Its cognate antigen has yet to be identified. The input lacks base qualities; no much larger clone sits a single base away. Library method: 5' RACE. Sequenced on an Illumina MiSeq. TCRdb took the public reads, trimmed them with fastp at Q25, ran MiXCR for clone calling and kept in-frame beta chains. Every distinct CDR3 protein forms one entry, paired with its most common genes and DNA. This sample has just over 30,000 distinct CDR3 sequences in its table, and 8% to 10% of those were observed once. The ten most abundant clones make up under 3% of the sample. V loses 7 bases, J loses 1 base, and the germline ends lie 10 bases apart. According to the germline V gene, CDR1 reads SQVTM and CDR2 reads ANQGSEA. The CDR3 runs 12 amino acids, cysteine and phenylalanine included. Only the CDR3 DNA is retained, 36 bases long and in frame from the first base.

Sequencing used peripheral blood. The sequence came from an adult who had HIV and had not received antiretroviral therapy, or was an uninfected healthy control (not recorded which). The V and J genes are TRBV29-1 and TRBJ2-5; no D segment can be confidently identified. The CDR3 has the sequence CSAGPFQETQYF. The DNA sequence follows: TGCAGCGCCGGGCCATTCCAAGAGACCCAGTACTTC.